Presented here are 13 T cell receptor beta chains from one specimen sequenced in a study of CD8+CD57+ T cells in acquired aplastic anemia. CDR3 and TCR beta VDJ profiling relied on a genomic DNA template. TCRdb fed the reads into MiXCR, producing one record per CDR3 protein. The sample carries 260,000 or so distinct CDR3 sequences, 82% recorded once. An expansion of CD8+CD57+ cells by flow cytometry had been shown in patients chosen for sequencing. Material: sorted CD4+, CD8+, or CD8+CD57+ T cells (not recorded which) from PBMCs. The receptors derive from a human donor with aplastic anemia.

The V call is TRBV7-2, the J call TRBJ2-3, with TRBD1 matching 11 bases. Trimming removed 5 bases from V and 2 bases from J; junction bases left unmatched: 6. From germline, CDR1 is SGHTA and CDR2 FQGNSA. This CDR3 comprises 16 residues. The CDR3 bases are TGTGCCAGCAGCCTTGGACAGGGGGCCAACACAGATACGCAGTATTTT. Amino acids: CASSLGQGANTDTQYF.

The table lists this clonotype with a count of one. The CDR3 ends on some other residue instead of the conserved phenylalanine or tryptophan, so this is likely a read error. It is unclear where the CDR3 begins or ends on the DNA, so no DNA is shown, and the CDR3 is as TCRdb lists it. This chain connects TRBV7-9 to TRBJ2-1; the D segment call TRBD1 is taken from the table without a DNA check. CDR1 is SEHNR and CDR2 is FQNEAQ in the germline V gene (reference sequence). 13 amino acids form the CDR3, both terminal residues included. The CDR3 protein is CASSSGGGDKTFY.

The chain has TRBV5-1 and TRBJ1-1; no firm D call. CDR3 size: 15 residues. V was pared by 4 bases and J by 7 bases, with 20 bases between. Per the germline V gene, CDR1 is SGHRS and CDR2 is YFSETQ. The CDR3 region is CASSQQTPSTNEAFF. The CDR3 bases are TGCGCCAGCAGCCAACAAACCCCCTCGACGAATGAAGCTTTCTTT.

This rearrangement joins TRBV11-2 to TRBJ2-3, with no clear D. Germline values: CDR1 SGHAT, CDR2 FQNNGV. V lost 4 bases and J 6 bases, leaving 14 bases between the germline ends. This CDR3 is built from 14 residues. The CDR3 sequence: CASSYKPDTDTQYF. The CDR3 DNA is TGTGCCAGCAGCTACAAGCCCGACACCGATACGCAGTATTTT.

The CDR3 protein is CASSSIPGTGVYEQYF. In DNA, the CDR3 is TGTGCCAGCAGCTCTATACCCGGGACAGGGGTCTACGAGCAGTACTTC. The chain combines TRBV7-9 with TRBJ2-7, with 10 bases fitting TRBD1. This CDR3 is 16 amino acids long. From germline, CDR1 is SEHNR and CDR2 FQNEAQ (reference sequence). V lost 4 bases and J lost 3; bases outside the gene matches: 9.

This clonotype was counted a single time. The chain combines TRBV19 with TRBJ2-7; D is uncertain. Trimming stripped 5 bases from V and 7 bases from J, with 9 bases between. Germline values: CDR1 LNHDA, CDR2 SQIVND (reference sequence). The CDR3 contains 11 residues. The DNA of the CDR3 is TGTGCCAGTAGTGAGTTAGGGGAGCAGTACTTC. As protein: CASSELGEQYF.

The chain joins TRBV20-1 to TRBJ1-2; D is undetermined. The CDR3 is 12 amino acids. V was pared by 3 bases and J by 8 bases, with 13 bases between. CDR1 is DFQATT, CDR2 SNEGSKA, per germline (reference sequence). CDR3 in amino acids: CSASSGSYGYTF. CDR3 sequence (DNA): TGCAGTGCTAGTAGCGGGTCCTACGGCTACACCTTC.

This chain links TRBV10-3 with TRBJ2-7, with D unresolved. The germline V gene has CDR1 ENHRY and CDR2 SYGVKD. Deletions cut 8 bases from V and 2 bases from J, with 19 bases between. This CDR3 contains 15 residues. CDR3 sequence: CAIEAGSPNTYEQYF. In nucleotides, the CDR3 is TGTGCCATCGAGGCAGGTTCACCCAACACCTACGAGCAGTACTTC.

This chain links TRBV7-2 with TRBJ1-2; TRBD1 agrees at 9 bases. V gave up 5 bases and J gave up 11 bases; unmatched junction bases: 18. The CDR3 runs to 16 residues. The germline V gene has CDR1 SGHTA and CDR2 FQGNSA. The CDR3 here is CASSNGQGCQETQYTF. As DNA, the CDR3 is TGTGCCAGCAGCAATGGACAGGGGTGTCAAGAAACCCAGTACACCTTC.

The chain uses TRBV7-2 and TRBJ1-6, with TRBD1 matching 10 bases. The CDR3 runs to 14 residues. The V gene end was trimmed by 4 bases and the J gene end by 16 bases; junction bases not matched to a gene: 10. Germline values: CDR1 SGHTA, CDR2 FQGNSA. Written as DNA, the CDR3 is TGTGCCAGCAGCTCGACAGGGGGCGCCGACTCTCTCCACTTT. This gives the protein CASSSTGGADSLHF.

This clonotype has a single count. This chain uses TRBV20-1 with TRBJ1-1; a possible D gene is TRBD1 (5 bases). Per germline, CDR1 DFQATT and CDR2 SNEGSKA (reference sequence). V was shortened by 2 bases and J by 4 bases, with 11 bases between the two germline ends. The CDR3 consists of 13 residues. The CDR3 here is CSARRGEGTEAFF. CDR3 coding DNA: TGCAGTGCTAGAAGGGGAGAGGGCACTGAAGCTTTCTTT.

This clonotype has just one count. This chain uses TRBV25-1 with TRBJ2-2; D is possibly TRBD1 or TRBD2 (5 bases each). This CDR3 has 14 amino acids. CDR1 is MGHDK and CDR2 is SYGVNS in the germline V gene. V lost 6 bases and J 1 base, leaving 9 bases between the germline ends. The CDR3 sequence: CASSGTLNTGELFF. The CDR3 DNA follows: TGTGCCAGCAGCGGGACGTTGAACACCGGGGAGCTGTTTTTT.

This clonotype was detected only once. The J gene is TRBJ1-5, the V gene TRBV12-5; D may be TRBD1 (5 bases). The CDR3 loop spans 14 amino acids. Germline lookup yields CDR1 LGHNT and CDR2 FRNRAP. V lost 9 bases to trimming and J lost 0 bases, with 12 bases between them. The DNA of the CDR3 is TGTGCTAGCAGTCGGACAAGTAGCAATCAGCCCCAGCATTTT. This gives the protein CASSRTSSNQPQHF.